Below, 12 T cell receptor beta chains from the same sample are listed, as sequenced in a study of spatial heterogeneity in lung cancer. As to time point: sample taken at primary tumor resection. Unsorted whole RNA samples from tumor, nontumor lung or frozen PBMC were sequenced. Using its own MiXCR run on the 5' RACE reads, TCRdb lists one record per CDR3 protein. Of tens of thousands of distinct CDR3 sequences detected, about an eighth appear once; the ten largest clones hold over 40%. The sample consisted of PBMCs, taken at surgery. These receptors all come from a male donor with early-stage non-small cell lung cancer.

This clonotype has a handful of counts. CDR3 in amino acids: CASSLYGSSTDTQYF. CDR3 coding DNA: TGTGCCAGCAGCTTATATGGCAGCAGCACAGATACGCAGTATTTT. The chain couples TRBV7-6 to TRBJ2-3; D ambiguous. CDR3 size: 15 residues. Between the trimmed V and J ends, which lost 2 bases and 0 bases, there was a span of 9 bases. CDR1 is SGHVS, CDR2 FNYEAQ, per germline. Full variable domain (missing parts from reference TRBV7-6 and TRBJ2-3): GAGVSQSPRYKVTKRGQDVALRCDPISGHVSLYWYRQALGQGPEFLTYFNYEAQQDKSGLPNDRFSAERPEGSISTLTIQRTEQRDSAMYRCASSLYGSSTDTQYFGPGTRLTVL.

This clonotype occurred a few times. V is TRBV28 and J is TRBJ1-2; 7 positions match TRBD1. Germline V gives CDR1 MDHEN, CDR2 SYDVKM. With 7 bases clipped from V and 4 bases from J, the junction kept 18 bases outside the gene matches. This CDR3 region has 17 residues. CDR3 sequence: CASIQASGGLYSYGYTF. In DNA, the CDR3 is TGTGCCAGCATCCAGGCTTCAGGGGGACTCTATTCCTATGGCTACACCTTC.

Many counts were recorded for this clonotype. The junction departs from the called germline gene at one end, perhaps through a read error. The chain carries TRBV6-2 or TRBV6-3 and TRBJ2-1; the D gene is possibly TRBD2 (7 bases). The CDR3 spans 14 residues. Germline CDR1 reads MNHEY; CDR2 reads SVGEGT. As DNA, the CDR3 is TGTGCCAGCAGTTACTCCCTTGCGGGGGCCCAGCAAATCTTC. Amino acid sequence: CASSYSLAGAQQIF.

This clonotype was recorded many times. The chain carries TRBV28 and TRBJ2-7; TRBD1 might be the D (6 bases). CDR1 and CDR2 from the germline V gene are MDHEN and SYDVKM. The CDR3 runs to 15 residues. The germline V and J ends were trimmed by 5 bases and 6 bases, with 20 bases remaining between them. CDR3 nucleotides: TGTGCCAGCAGTCCCCTACAGGGTACAGTCCCCGAGCAGTACTTC. Its protein product is CASSPLQGTVPEQYF. The whole variable domain, filled in from reference TRBV28 and TRBJ2-7, reads DVKVTQSSRYLVKRTGEKVFLECVQDMDHENMFWYRQDPGLGLRLIYFSYDVKMKEKGDIPEGYSVSREKKERFSLILESASTNQTSMYLCASSPLQGTVPEQYFGPGTRLTVT.

This clonotype was observed a handful of times. The chain carries TRBV6-6 and TRBJ2-7, with 11 positions matching TRBD2. Trimming removed 4 bases from V and 1 base from J; junction bases left unmatched: 3. CDR1 is MNHNY, CDR2 SVGAGI, per germline (reference sequence). The CDR3 runs 15 residues. The CDR3 sequence is CASSSGLAVSYEQYF. CDR3 DNA: TGTGCCAGCAGTTCGGGACTAGCGGTATCCTACGAGCAGTACTTC.

This clonotype was seen ten or more times. The gene calls are TRBV5-1 and TRBJ2-3; 7 bases line up with TRBD2. The CDR3 sequence is 15 residues long. V was pared by 4 bases and J by 0 bases, with 5 bases of the junction left unmatched. Germline CDR1 SGHRS, CDR2 YFSETQ. This CDR3 reads CASSLSGASTDTQYF. The DNA of the CDR3 is TGCGCCAGCAGCCTAAGCGGGGCTAGCACAGATACGCAGTATTTT.

This clonotype has ten or more counts. The chain uses TRBV7-9 and TRBJ2-7, with 7 nucleotides matching TRBD2. The germline V gene encodes CDR1 SEHNR and CDR2 FQNEAQ (reference sequence). The ends lost 6 bases at V and 4 bases at J; junction bases unmatched: 6. This CDR3 comprises 13 residues. CDR3 nucleotide sequence: TGTGCCAGCAGAGCGGCGGGAGCGTACGAGCAGTACTTC. This gives the protein CASRAAGAYEQYF.

The chain has TRBV3-1 and TRBJ1-4, with D unclear. The germline V gene encodes CDR1 LGHDT and CDR2 YNNKEL (reference sequence). The V end was cut by 1 base, the J end by 8 bases, with 14 bases between. The CDR3 extends over 15 amino acids. CDR3 in DNA: TGTGCCAGCAGCCAAGGCAGCCTATACGCCGAAAAACTGTTTTTT. It encodes CASSQGSLYAEKLFF. Filled out from reference TRBV3-1 and TRBJ1-4, the complete variable domain reads DTAVSQTPKYLVTQMGNDKSIKCEQNLGHDTMYWYKQDSKKFLKIMFSYNNKELIINETVPNRFSPKSPDKAHLNLHINSLELGDSAVYFCASSQGSLYAEKLFFGSGTQLSVL.

This clonotype was seen only a few times. The chain joins TRBV29-1 to TRBJ1-2, with a weak D call TRBD1 (6 bases). V was trimmed by 4 bases and J by 2 bases, leaving 11 bases between them. The CDR3 sequence is 13 residues long. Per the germline V gene, CDR1 is SQVTM and CDR2 is ANQGSEA. The CDR3 here is CSVVKGGNYGYTF. Written as DNA, the CDR3 is TGCAGCGTTGTGAAGGGGGGAAACTATGGCTACACCTTC.

The rearrangement links TRBV15 to TRBJ2-4, with D unclear. V lost 0 bases and J lost 6, with 9 bases in between. Germline loops: CDR1 LNHNV, CDR2 YYDKDF (reference sequence). This CDR3 has 14 residues. CDR3 loop: CATSRDDVRNIQYF. The CDR3 nucleotides read TGTGCCACCAGCAGAGATGATGTCCGAAACATTCAGTACTTC.

The chain couples TRBV20-1 to TRBJ1-6; D is unresolved. Trimming took 0 bases from V and 14 from J, leaving 14 bases between them. The CDR3 length is 13 residues. Germline V gene sequence: CDR1 DFQATT, CDR2 SNEGSKA (reference sequence). The chain's CDR3 is CSARDLGPMTLHF. The DNA for the CDR3 is TGCAGTGCTAGAGATCTGGGCCCCATGACCCTCCACTTT.

V gene TRBV18 combines with J gene TRBJ1-5; weak D call: TRBD1 (6 bases). Germline assignment: CDR1 KGHSH and CDR2 LQKENI. V was pared by 4 bases and J by 6 bases, with 13 bases between. CDR3 length equals 14 residues. CDR3 DNA: TGTGCCAGCTCACGCGGACAGTCGACTCAGCCCCAGCATTTT. Its protein product is CASSRGQSTQPQHF.